These 30 T cell receptor beta chains originate from one sample sequenced in a study of blood T cell repertoires in COVID-19. Some clones are missing from TCRdb's copy, which holds only in-frame ones; the method was immunoSEQ multiplex PCR. The sample holds more than 150,000 clones, approximately 90% seen once. The sample was peripheral blood. The receptors come from a woman in her seventies with COVID-19, enrolled during active disease.

The chain carries TRBV2 and TRBJ2-2; tentatively, D is TRBD1 (5 bases). Trimming left V 6 bases short and J 4 bases short, with 9 bases between. CDR3 length equals 13 residues. Germline assignment: CDR1 SNHLY and CDR2 FYNNEI. The CDR3 nucleotides are TGTGCCAGCAGGCGACAGTCCACCGGGGAGCTGTTTTTT. It translates to CASRRQSTGELFF.

This chain connects TRBV28 to TRBJ1-5; 8 bases align to TRBD1. Looked up from germline, CDR1 is MDHEN and CDR2 is SYDVKM. Germline trimming cut 7 bases from V and 6 bases from J; bases unmatched to any gene: 5. The CDR3 covers 13 residues. CDR3 sequence (DNA): TGTGCCAGCAAGTGGACAGGGCCTCAGCCCCAGCATTTT. Protein: CASKWTGPQPQHF.

The V call is TRBV7-9, the J call TRBJ1-3, with D unresolved. The germline V gene has CDR1 SEHNR and CDR2 FQNEAQ (reference sequence). V shed 5 bases and J shed 4 bases, with 6 bases lying between them. The CDR3 covers 12 residues. The CDR3 here is CASSPPGNTIYF. CDR3 bases: TGTGCCAGCAGCCCCCCGGGAAACACCATATATTTT.

This chain links TRBV3-1 (or the pseudogene TRBV3-2) with TRBJ2-3, with TRBD2 matching over 9 bases. Germline-derived CDR1 and CDR2 are LGHDT and YNNKEL (reference sequence). Unmatched junction bases numbered 16, after V lost 4 bases and J lost 14 bases. This CDR3 comprises 15 residues. The CDR3 DNA sequence: TGTGCCAGCAGCCCTAGCGGGAATCGGCGGTCGGCTTGGTATTTT. Translated: CASSPSGNRRSAWYF.

The gene calls are TRBV30 and TRBJ2-7; a weak D match, TRBD1 (5 bases). With 2 bases removed from V and 6 bases from J, the gap between germline ends came to 11 bases. This CDR3 has 12 amino acids. Germline values: CDR1 GTSNPN, CDR2 SVGIG (reference sequence). This CDR3 is CAWSFRVGEQYF. CDR3 sequence (DNA): TGTGCCTGGAGTTTCAGGGTCGGCGAGCAGTACTTC.

As DNA, the CDR3 is TGCAGCGGCCTAGGCGAGGCCAACGTCCTGACTTTC. Translated: CSGLGEANVLTF. V and J are TRBV29-1 and TRBJ2-6; D gene ambiguous. The CDR3 has 12 amino acids. V was trimmed by 7 bases and J by 6 bases, leaving 10 bases between them. The germline V gene has CDR1 SQVTM and CDR2 ANQGSEA.

The chain employs TRBV4-1 and TRBJ2-1, with a weak D call TRBD1 (6 bases). Germline loops: CDR1 MGHRA, CDR2 YSYEKL. The CDR3 runs 15 residues. Between the trimmed V and J ends, which lost 4 bases and 1 base, there was a span of 11 bases. For the CDR3, the DNA is TGCGCCAGCAGCCCACAGGGAAATTCCTACAATGAGCAGTTCTTC. Its protein product is CASSPQGNSYNEQFF.

The chain carries TRBV18 and TRBJ1-1; perhaps TRBD1 as D (6 bases). The V end was cut by 2 bases, the J end by 0 bases, with 7 bases between. Germline loops: CDR1 KGHSH, CDR2 LQKENI. CDR3 length equals 14 residues. CDR3 loop: CASSPGQLNTEAFF. The CDR3 region has the DNA TGTGCCAGCTCACCAGGACAGTTGAACACTGAAGCTTTCTTT. Together with reference TRBV18 and TRBJ1-1, the CDR3 gives the full variable domain: NAGVMQNPRHLVRRRGQEARLRCSPMKGHSHVYWYRQLPEEGLKFMVYLQKENIIDESGMPKERFSAEFPKEGPSILRIQQVVRGDSAAYFCASSPGQLNTEAFFGQGTRLTVV.

This chain uses TRBV7-3 with TRBJ2-1; 11 nucleotides agree with TRBD2. Trimming took 3 bases from V and 8 from J; bases not matched to a gene: 9. The CDR3 length is 16 residues. Germline V lookup: CDR1 SGHTA, CDR2 FQGTGA. CDR3 protein: CASSFEGTSGSYEQFF. For the CDR3, the DNA is TGTGCCAGCAGCTTCGAGGGAACTAGCGGGAGTTATGAGCAGTTCTTC.

The chain links TRBV18 to TRBJ2-7, with TRBD2 matching over 7 bases. CDR1 is KGHSH, CDR2 LQKENI, per germline. CDR3 length: 13 residues. Trimming cost V 4 bases and J 1 base; bases outside gene matches: 1. DNA for the CDR3: TGTGCCAGCTCACTGGGACTATCCTACGAGCAGTACTTC. The encoded protein is CASSLGLSYEQYF.

This rearrangement joins TRBV28 to TRBJ2-7; D is perhaps TRBD1 (6 bases). There are 12 residues in the CDR3. From germline, CDR1 is MDHEN and CDR2 SYDVKM. V was clipped by 6 bases and J by 6 bases, with 12 bases between them. Here the CDR3 DNA reads TGTGCCAGCAGCATACAGGGTGGCGAGCAGTACTTC. It codes for CASSIQGGEQYF.

The V and J genes are TRBV2 and TRBJ2-7, with D maybe TRBD1 (5 bases). The CDR3 spans 15 residues. V lost 7 bases and J lost 6, with 22 bases in between. Germline CDR1 SNHLY, CDR2 FYNNEI. CDR3 in amino acids: CASTTTGHRTGEQYF. The CDR3 DNA reads TGTGCCAGCACCACAACTGGACACAGAACAGGCGAGCAGTACTTC.

This chain uses TRBV27 with TRBJ1-1; no definite D call. Germline CDR1 reads MNHEY; CDR2 reads SMNVEV (reference sequence). The CDR3 has 15 residues. Trimming removed 3 bases at V and 1 base at J, with 12 bases between. The CDR3 loop is CASSFTARGNTEAFF. CDR3 nucleotide sequence: TGTGCCAGCAGTTTTACCGCTAGAGGGAACACTGAAGCTTTCTTT.

The CDR3 loop reads CASSLSRDRGGQFF. The CDR3 bases are TGTGCCAGCAGCTTATCCCGGGACAGGGGGGGTCAGTTCTTC. The chain couples TRBV11-2 to TRBJ2-1, with TRBD1 matching over 11 bases. This CDR3 spans 14 amino acids. The V gene end was trimmed by 2 bases and the J gene end by 13 bases; junction bases not matched to a gene: 7. Germline CDR1 and CDR2: SGHAT and FQNNGV.

The chain links TRBV19 to TRBJ1-6; 8 nucleotides match TRBD1. In germline, CDR1 is LNHDA, CDR2 SQIVND (reference sequence). The CDR3 has 13 amino acids. V trimming: 6 bases; J trimming: 10 bases; junction bases outside the gene matches: 5. The CDR3 bases are TGTGCCAGTAGAGGACAGGGTGGATCACCCCTCCACTTT. It yields the protein CASRGQGGSPLHF. The full variable domain, completed using reference TRBV19 and TRBJ1-6, is DGGITQSPKYLFRKEGQNVTLSCEQNLNHDAMYWYRQDPGQGLRLIYYSQIVNDFQKGDIAEGYSVSREKKESFPLTVTSAQKNPTAFYLCASRGQGGSPLHFGNGTRLTVT.

J is TRBJ2-2 and V is TRBV27; D is perhaps TRBD1 (6 bases). CDR3 length: 15 amino acids. V was cut by 5 bases and J by 5 bases, with 15 bases left in between. CDR1 and CDR2 (germline): MNHEY, SMNVEV (reference sequence). In DNA form, the CDR3 reads TGTGCCAGCAGTCAAGACAGGCACGGGACCGGGGAGCTGTTTTTT. As protein: CASSQDRHGTGELFF.

The CDR3 region is CASSLRSYQETQYF. The CDR3 DNA reads as TGTGCCAGCAGCTTGCGGTCGTACCAAGAGACCCAGTACTTC. The chain employs TRBV5-4 and TRBJ2-5, with D hard to call. This CDR3 is 14 amino acids long. The germline V gene has CDR1 SGHNT and CDR2 YYREEE (reference sequence). The V gene lost 1 base and the J gene lost 0 bases, with 7 bases spanning the gap.

The V gene is TRBV28, the J gene TRBJ1-2, with D possibly TRBD1 on 5 matching bases. Deletions cut 7 bases from V and 1 base from J, with 19 bases between. The CDR3 is 16 amino acids. Germline lookup yields CDR1 MDHEN and CDR2 SYDVKM. Here the CDR3 DNA reads TGTGCCAGCAACCCCCCCGGGTGGGACTATAACTATGGCTACACCTTC. Encoded protein: CASNPPGWDYNYGYTF.

The gene calls are TRBV14 and TRBJ2-3; no firm D call. The ends were cut back, 6 bases at V and 6 bases at J, with 10 bases in the middle. The CDR3 extends over 12 amino acids. The germline CDR1 and CDR2 sequences are SGHDN and FVKESK. The CDR3 loop is CASSPRLDTQYF. In nucleotides, the CDR3 is TGTGCCAGCAGTCCCCGTTTGGATACGCAGTATTTT.

The chain employs TRBV5-4 and TRBJ2-2; maybe TRBD1 (6 bases). The V end lost 0 bases, the J end lost 8 bases, and 8 bases lay between the germline ends. This CDR3 has 13 residues. Germline lookup yields CDR1 SGHNT and CDR2 YYREEE (reference sequence). Written as DNA, the CDR3 is TGTGCCAGCAGCTTGGCAGGGGTGGGGGAGCTGTTTTTT. This sequence encodes CASSLAGVGELFF.

The V and J genes are TRBV7-8 and TRBJ2-1; 9 bases agree with TRBD2. The germline V gene has CDR1 SGHVS and CDR2 FQNEAQ. The CDR3 runs 15 residues. With V trimmed by 1 base and J by 8 bases, 6 bases remained unmatched. CDR3 region: CASSLGGRVGDEQFF. The CDR3 bases are TGTGCCAGCAGCTTAGGCGGGAGGGTTGGCGATGAGCAGTTCTTC. Combining the CDR3 with reference TRBV7-8 and TRBJ2-1 gives the whole variable domain GAGVSQSPRYKVAKRGQDVALRCDPISGHVSLFWYQQALGQGPEFLTYFQNEAQLDKSGLPSDRFFAERPEGSVSTLKIQRTQQEDSAVYLCASSLGGRVGDEQFFGPGTRLTVL.

The J gene is TRBJ2-7, the V gene TRBV28; a weak D match, TRBD2 (6 bases). The germline V and J ends were trimmed by 7 bases and 2 bases, with 15 bases remaining between them. The germline V gene encodes CDR1 MDHEN and CDR2 SYDVKM. The CDR3 is 14 amino acids. The CDR3, as DNA: TGTGCCAGCATAGCCGGGAGCCCACCCTACGAGCAGTACTTC. Amino acids: CASIAGSPPYEQYF.

The chain carries TRBV7-9 and TRBJ1-2; TRBD1 is a possible D gene (5 bases). CDR1 is SEHNR and CDR2 is FQNEAQ in the germline V gene (reference sequence). The length of the CDR3 is 13 residues. Between the trimmed V and J ends, which lost 5 bases and 8 bases, there was a span of 15 bases. The CDR3 protein is CASSMMTEWGYTF. CDR3 nucleotide sequence: TGTGCCAGCAGCATGATGACAGAATGGGGCTACACCTTC.

The genes are TRBV4-3 and TRBJ2-7; TRBD2 matches 10 bases. V lost 0 bases, J lost 6 bases, and 5 bases stayed unmatched. The CDR3 consists of 15 residues. The germline V gene has CDR1 LGHNA and CDR2 YSLEER. The CDR3 reads CASSQDRASGSEQYF. The CDR3 region has the DNA TGCGCCAGCAGCCAAGATAGGGCTAGCGGGAGCGAGCAGTACTTC.

V and J are TRBV2 and TRBJ2-1, with 8 nucleotides matching TRBD2. The germline V gene encodes CDR1 SNHLY and CDR2 FYNNEI. J gave up 1 base and V 4 bases, and 3 bases lay outside the gene matches. The CDR3 extends over 15 amino acids. The CDR3, as DNA: TGTGCCAGCAGTGGACGGGAGGGATCCTACAATGAGCAGTTCTTC. Its protein product is CASSGREGSYNEQFF.

The gene calls are TRBV7-9 and TRBJ2-5, with D perhaps matching TRBD2 (6 bases). The length of the CDR3 is 13 residues. Germline-derived CDR1 and CDR2 are SEHNR and FQNEAQ (reference sequence). The V end lost 5 bases, the J end lost 4 bases, and 11 bases lay between the germline ends. In DNA form, the CDR3 reads TGTGCCAGCAGCCTGCTCGGGGGAGAGACCCAGTACTTC. The encoded protein is CASSLLGGETQYF.

This clone showed up just once. The chain links TRBV14 to TRBJ2-2; TRBD1 agrees at 7 bases. From germline, CDR1 is SGHDN and CDR2 FVKESK. The J segment lost 7 bases and the V segment lost 4 bases, leaving 15 bases of the junction unmatched. The CDR3 is 17 residues long. The CDR3 coding sequence is TGTGCCAGCAGCCTCGACAGGGACCCGCTTTGGGGCGGGGAGCTGTTTTTT. It specifies CASSLDRDPLWGGELFF.

This chain joins TRBV9 and TRBJ1-2; 10 positions agree with TRBD1. Germline loops: CDR1 SGDLS, CDR2 YYNGEE. The CDR3 consists of 14 residues. The V gene end was trimmed by 3 bases and the J gene end by 4 bases; junction bases not matched to a gene: 3. The CDR3 loop is CASSDRDRGYGYTF. CDR3 sequence (DNA): TGTGCCAGCAGCGACCGGGACAGGGGCTATGGCTACACCTTC.

This chain connects TRBV15 to TRBJ2-2; TRBD1 aligns across 7 bases. Germline loops: CDR1 LNHNV, CDR2 YYDKDF (reference sequence). This CDR3 region has 15 residues. The V segment lost 8 bases and the J segment 4 bases; nucleotides outside the gene matches: 10. In DNA, the CDR3 is TGTGCCACCTCCAAAGGGGGCTCGGTCACCGGGGAGCTGTTTTTT. It translates to CATSKGGSVTGELFF.

The V and J genes are TRBV4-1 and TRBJ1-2, with TRBD1 matching over 9 bases. The CDR3 is 16 residues long. Germline CDR1 is MGHRA and CDR2 is YSYEKL. The V gene end was trimmed by 2 bases and the J gene end by 2 bases; junction bases not matched to a gene: 6. The CDR3 loop reads CASSQNPGQGNYGYTF. The CDR3 DNA sequence: TGCGCCAGCAGCCAAAACCCGGGACAGGGAAACTATGGCTACACCTTC.